Below, one T cell receptor (beta chain) is given with its context. This CDR3 is built from 13 residues. CDR1 is SEHNR and CDR2 is FQNEAQ in the germline V gene (reference sequence). Trimming removed 2 bases at V and 5 bases at J, with 6 bases between. Some clones are missing from TCRdb's copy, which holds only in-frame ones; the method was immunoSEQ multiplex PCR. The table records roughly 350,000 clones, 70% to 90% of them present only once. The entry originates in a study of cytomegalovirus exposure and HLA in healthy donors. Donors were drawn from the approximately 120-subject validation cohort, separate from the roughly 700-subject first cohort.

The receptor was isolated from a woman aged 18-30 years in good health and CMV-seronegative. The sample taken for sequencing was PBMCs. The V and J genes are TRBV7-9 and TRBJ1-4; D not resolved. CDR3 DNA sequence: TGTGCCAGCAGCTTACCCCAGAATGAAAAACTGTTTTTT. Amino acids: CASSLPQNEKLFF.